Below, 31 T cell receptor beta chains from the same sample are listed, as sequenced in a study of monozygotic twins with inflammatory bowel disease. TCRdb re-called the 5' RACE reads and shows each CDR3 protein once, DNA omitted. This table holds about 43,000 distinct CDR3 sequences. The sequenced sample was blood. The receptors were sampled from a human donor with ulcerative colitis or Crohn's disease, or a healthy co-twin of an affected twin (not recorded which).

This chain links TRBV11-2 with TRBJ2-2. The CDR3 runs 16 residues. The germline gives CDR1 SGHAT, CDR2 FQNNGV. The CDR3 loop reads CASSSSGLANTGELFF. The full variable domain, with the rest looked up from reference TRBV11-2 and TRBJ2-2, is EAGVAQSPRYKIIEKRQSVAFWCNPISGHATLYWYQQILGQGPKLLIQFQNNGVVDDSQLPKDRFSAERLKGVDSTLKIQPAKLEDSAVYLCASSSSGLANTGELFFGEGSRLTVL.

The chain couples TRBV7-2 to TRBJ2-5. The V gene's germline CDR1 is SGHTA and CDR2 FQGNSA. This CDR3 contains 14 residues. CDR3: CASSLGTQVGTQYF.

V and J are TRBV7-9 and TRBJ2-1; TCRdb picks TRBD1, but there is no DNA to check that call. Germline CDR1 is SEHNR and CDR2 is FQNEAQ (reference sequence). This CDR3 spans 15 amino acids. The CDR3 spells CASGDAGGGYNEQFF. Full variable domain (outside the CDR3, taken from reference TRBV7-9 and TRBJ2-1): DTGVSQNPRHKITKRGQNVTFRCDPISEHNRLYWYRQTLGQGPEFLTYFQNEAQLEKSRLLSDRFSAERPKGSFSTLEIQRTEQGDSAMYLCASGDAGGGYNEQFFGPGTRLTVL.

The rearrangement joins TRBV5-1 to TRBJ2-1; TCRdb names TRBD1, which stays unverified in the absence of DNA. The CDR3 contains 16 residues. Germline CDR1 SGHRS, CDR2 YFSETQ. CDR3 sequence reads: CASSKAQGASYNEQFF. Full variable domain (rest looked up from reference TRBV5-1 and TRBJ2-1): KAGVTQTPRYLIKTRGQQVTLSCSPISGHRSVSWYQQTPGQGLQFLFEYFSETQRNKGNFPGRFSGRQFSNSRSEMNVSTLELGDSALYLCASSKAQGASYNEQFFGPGTRLTVL.

The chain has TRBV4-1 and TRBJ2-1; TCRdb picks TRBD2, but there is no DNA to check that call. The CDR3 has 18 amino acids. The germline V gene has CDR1 MGHRA and CDR2 YSYEKL. This chain's CDR3 is CASSQDGAPSGINNEQFF.

The chain recombines TRBV10-3 with TRBJ1-5; lacking DNA, the TRBD1 call made by TCRdb goes unchecked. Looked up from germline, CDR1 is ENHRY and CDR2 is SYGVKD. CDR3 length: 16 amino acids. CDR3: CAISGAGAEGNQPQHF.

The chain joins TRBV12-3 or TRBV12-4 to TRBJ1-5; checking the TCRdb D call of TRBD1 is not possible without DNA. The CDR3 covers 14 residues. The CDR3 reads CASTSGTAWEPQHF.

V gene TRBV7-9 combines with J gene TRBJ2-5. The CDR3 has 12 amino acids. Looked up from germline, CDR1 is SEHNR and CDR2 is FQNEAQ (reference sequence). This CDR3 is CASSFRVETQYF.

The J gene is TRBJ1-2, the V gene TRBV20-1; TCRdb's D gene call, TRBD1, goes unchecked for lack of DNA. The CDR3 length is 16 residues. CDR1 is DFQATT and CDR2 is SNEGSKA in the germline V gene (reference sequence). CDR3 loop: CSARELQGLGGYGYTF.

The CDR3 sequence: CASSSKGVANEQFF. The genes are TRBV7-3 and TRBJ2-1; TCRdb selects TRBD1, and the lack of DNA leaves this call unchecked. This CDR3 region has 14 residues. Germline V lookup: CDR1 SGHTA, CDR2 FQGTGA. Together with reference TRBV7-3 and TRBJ2-1, the CDR3 gives the full variable domain: GAGVSQTPSNKVTEKGKYVELRCDPISGHTALYWYRQSLGQGPEFLIYFQGTGAADDSGLPNDRFFAVRPEGSVSTLKIQRTERGDSAVYLCASSSKGVANEQFFGPGTRLTVL.

This chain joins TRBV7-6 and TRBJ2-5; TCRdb picks TRBD1, but there is no DNA to check that call. This CDR3 spans 17 amino acids. The V gene's germline CDR1 is SGHVS and CDR2 FNYEAQ. The chain's CDR3 is CASSPSPRQGPQETQYF.

V and J are TRBV5-5 and TRBJ2-7; TCRdb returns TRBD1, unconfirmable since there is no DNA. The CDR3 covers 18 residues. Per the germline V gene, CDR1 is SGHKS and CDR2 is YYEKEE (reference sequence). The CDR3 is CASSLAATGGAWAYEQYF.

The chain joins TRBV27 to TRBJ2-6; TCRdb proposes TRBD1, but this gene call is untestable without DNA. This CDR3 has 17 amino acids. In germline, CDR1 is MNHEY, CDR2 SMNVEV (reference sequence). CDR3 in amino acids: CASSHQQGAAGANVLTF.

The chain uses TRBV20-1 and TRBJ2-7. The CDR3 runs 11 residues. Per the germline V gene, CDR1 is DFQATT and CDR2 is SNEGSKA (reference sequence). CDR3: CSAGDGVRQYF.

The chain links TRBV10-1 to TRBJ2-7; the D call from TCRdb, TRBD1, cannot be confirmed without DNA. CDR3 length: 12 amino acids. Germline V gene data show CDR1 as WNHNN and CDR2 as SYGVQD (reference sequence). The CDR3 spells CASTDGGYEQYF.

The chain combines TRBV10-3 with TRBJ1-5. From germline, CDR1 is ENHRY and CDR2 SYGVKD. The CDR3 extends over 14 amino acids. CDR3: CAISAGGYGQPQHF.

The rearrangement links TRBV5-1 to TRBJ1-6; no DNA is available, so the TRBD1 call from TCRdb remains unchecked. CDR1 and CDR2 (germline): SGHRS, YFSETQ. This CDR3 has 15 residues. This chain's CDR3 is CASSLEGQGNSPLHF.

This chain joins TRBV7-2 and TRBJ1-1; TCRdb picks TRBD1, but there is no DNA to check that call. CDR1 is SGHTA and CDR2 is FQGNSA in the germline V gene. The CDR3 sequence is 14 residues long. The CDR3 reads CASSSTTGEVEAFF.

This chain connects TRBV5-1 to TRBJ2-2; TCRdb's D gene call, TRBD2, goes unchecked for lack of DNA. This CDR3 is built from 16 residues. Germline V gene sequence: CDR1 SGHRS, CDR2 YFSETQ. The CDR3 region is CASSYSGTTNTGELFF.

J is TRBJ2-7 and V is TRBV20-1; TCRdb's D gene call, TRBD2, goes unchecked for lack of DNA. The germline V gene has CDR1 DFQATT and CDR2 SNEGSKA (reference sequence). The CDR3 runs to 15 residues. CDR3 sequence: CSARSGTSGSYEQYF.

V and J are TRBV5-1 and TRBJ2-5; with no DNA, the TCRdb D assignment of TRBD1 cannot be verified. Germline V CDR1 and CDR2: SGHRS, YFSETQ. The CDR3 is made up of 15 amino acids. CDR3 residues: CASSLALQGQETQYF. Variable domain in full (rest from reference TRBV5-1 and TRBJ2-5): KAGVTQTPRYLIKTRGQQVTLSCSPISGHRSVSWYQQTPGQGLQFLFEYFSETQRNKGNFPGRFSGRQFSNSRSEMNVSTLELGDSALYLCASSLALQGQETQYFGPGTRLLVL.

The V gene is TRBV7-6, the J gene TRBJ2-7; TCRdb selects TRBD2, and the lack of DNA leaves this call unchecked. Germline CDR1 SGHVS, CDR2 FNYEAQ. The CDR3 is made up of 18 amino acids. The CDR3 sequence is CASSGGLAGGKEVYEQYF.

The chain's CDR3 is CASSLGQVYGYTF. This chain uses TRBV5-6 with TRBJ1-2. Germline values: CDR1 SGHDT, CDR2 YYEEEE. The CDR3 has 13 amino acids.

The chain links TRBV29-1 to TRBJ1-1; TCRdb names TRBD1, which stays unverified in the absence of DNA. The germline V gene encodes CDR1 SQVTM and CDR2 ANQGSEA. The CDR3 covers 12 residues. The CDR3 sequence: CSVERQGAEAFF.

The chain has TRBV29-1 and TRBJ1-2. The V gene's germline CDR1 is SQVTM and CDR2 ANQGSEA. The CDR3 is made up of 12 amino acids. The CDR3 is CSVERPGDGYTF.

The CDR3 sequence: CASSQGDRVADTQYF. This chain uses TRBV4-2 with TRBJ2-3; TCRdb's D call, TRBD1, is unchecked because there is no DNA. The CDR3 is 15 residues long. In germline, CDR1 is LGHNA, CDR2 YNFKEQ.

The gene calls are TRBV7-2 and TRBJ2-2. This CDR3 comprises 12 residues. Germline V gives CDR1 SGHTA, CDR2 FQGNSA. The CDR3 spells CASRLFTGELFF.

This rearrangement joins TRBV7-2 to TRBJ1-6; TCRdb selects TRBD1, and the lack of DNA leaves this call unchecked. Germline V lookup: CDR1 SGHTA, CDR2 FQGNSA. CDR3 length equals 15 residues. The CDR3 here is CASSLRGENNSPLHF.

The chain uses TRBV28 and TRBJ2-7; TCRdb calls TRBD2, which cannot be checked without DNA. In germline, CDR1 is MDHEN, CDR2 SYDVKM. CDR3 length: 14 amino acids. CDR3 in amino acids: CASYPSGSIYEQYF.

The CDR3 sequence: CASSESPTADYGYTF. The chain joins TRBV2 to TRBJ1-2; the TRBD1 assignment by TCRdb is unverifiable without DNA. This CDR3 is built from 15 residues. Germline assignment: CDR1 SNHLY and CDR2 FYNNEI.

This rearrangement joins TRBV5-4 to TRBJ2-7; TCRdb calls TRBD1, which cannot be checked without DNA. Germline assignment: CDR1 SGHNT and CDR2 YYREEE (reference sequence). CDR3 length: 15 residues. Here the CDR3 reads CASSKKGGSSYEQYF.